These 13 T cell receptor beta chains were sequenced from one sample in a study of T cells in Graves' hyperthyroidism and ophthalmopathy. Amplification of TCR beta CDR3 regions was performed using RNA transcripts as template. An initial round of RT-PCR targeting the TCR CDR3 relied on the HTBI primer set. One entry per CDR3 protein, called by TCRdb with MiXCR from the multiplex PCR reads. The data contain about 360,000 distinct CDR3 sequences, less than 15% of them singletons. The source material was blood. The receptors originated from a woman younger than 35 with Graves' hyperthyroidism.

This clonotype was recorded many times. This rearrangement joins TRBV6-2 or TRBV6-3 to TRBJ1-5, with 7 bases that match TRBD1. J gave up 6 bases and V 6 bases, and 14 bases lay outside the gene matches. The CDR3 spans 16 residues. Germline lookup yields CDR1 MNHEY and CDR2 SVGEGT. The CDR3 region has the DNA TGTGCCAGCAGAAGGGGTTATGCAGGGGGTAGTCAGCCCCAGCATTTT. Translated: CASRRGYAGGSQPQHF.

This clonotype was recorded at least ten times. CDR3 coding DNA: TGTGCCAGCAGCCTCGGGTTCCCTAATGAGCAGTTCTTC. Its protein product is CASSLGFPNEQFF. The V call is TRBV27, the J call TRBJ2-1, with no clear D. Trimming shortened V by 6 bases and J by 7 bases, and 13 bases separated the two germline ends. Per germline, CDR1 MNHEY and CDR2 SMNVEV (reference sequence). This CDR3 region has 13 residues.

In DNA, the CDR3 is TGTGCCAGCAGCTCCTCCGGGACAGGGGACAATGAGCAGTTCTTC. Residues: CASSSSGTGDNEQFF. The J gene is TRBJ2-1, the V gene TRBV5-6, with TRBD1 matching over 10 bases. V shed 3 bases, J shed 5 bases, and the junction held 5 bases outside the gene matches. CDR3 length equals 15 residues. The germline gives CDR1 SGHDT, CDR2 YYEEEE.

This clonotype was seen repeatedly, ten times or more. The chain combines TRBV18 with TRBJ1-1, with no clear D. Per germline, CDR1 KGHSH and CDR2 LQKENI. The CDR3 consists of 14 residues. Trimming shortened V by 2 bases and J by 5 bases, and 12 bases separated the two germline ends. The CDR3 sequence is CASSPNTESTEAFF. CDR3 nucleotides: TGTGCCAGCTCACCAAACACAGAGTCTACTGAAGCTTTCTTT.

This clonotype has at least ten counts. The CDR3 spells CASSAKTGDAFF. The CDR3 DNA reads as TGTGCCAGCAGTGCCAAGACAGGGGATGCTTTCTTT. This chain joins TRBV27 and TRBJ1-1; TRBD1 aligns across 8 bases. This CDR3 spans 12 amino acids. The V segment lost 5 bases and the J segment 11 bases; nucleotides outside the gene matches: 7. Germline-derived CDR1 and CDR2 are MNHEY and SMNVEV (reference sequence).

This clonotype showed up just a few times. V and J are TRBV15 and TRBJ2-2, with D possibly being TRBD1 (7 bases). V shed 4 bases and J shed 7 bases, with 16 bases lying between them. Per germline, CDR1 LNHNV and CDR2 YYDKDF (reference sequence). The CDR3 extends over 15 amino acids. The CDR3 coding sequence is TGTGCCACCAGCAAAGGGGGCGGGGTGGTCGGGGAGCTGTTTTTT. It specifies CATSKGGGVVGELFF. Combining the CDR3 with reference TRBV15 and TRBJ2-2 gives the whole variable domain DAMVIQNPRYQVTQFGKPVTLSCSQTLNHNVMYWYQQKSSQAPKLLFHYYDKDFNNEADTPDNFQSRRPNTSFCFLDIRSPGLGDTAMYLCATSKGGGVVGELFFGEGSRLTVL.

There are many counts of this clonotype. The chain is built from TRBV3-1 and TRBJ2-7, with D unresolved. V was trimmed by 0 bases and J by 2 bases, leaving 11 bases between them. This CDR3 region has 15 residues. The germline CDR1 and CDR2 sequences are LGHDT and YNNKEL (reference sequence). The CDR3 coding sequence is TGTGCCAGCAGCCAAGATTACAGACAAACCTACGAGCAGTACTTC. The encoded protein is CASSQDYRQTYEQYF.

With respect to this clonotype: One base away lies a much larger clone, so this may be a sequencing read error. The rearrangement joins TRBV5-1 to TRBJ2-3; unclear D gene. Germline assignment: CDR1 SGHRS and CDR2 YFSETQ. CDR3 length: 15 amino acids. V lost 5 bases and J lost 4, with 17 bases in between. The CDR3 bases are TGCGCCAGCAGTCTGATAGGGTTTAAGGCAGATACGCAGTATTTT. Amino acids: CASSLIGFKADTQYF.

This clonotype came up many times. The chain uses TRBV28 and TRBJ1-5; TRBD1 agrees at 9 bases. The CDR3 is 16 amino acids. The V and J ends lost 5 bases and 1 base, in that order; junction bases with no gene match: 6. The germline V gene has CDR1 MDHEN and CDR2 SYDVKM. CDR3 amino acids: CASSPSDRGSNQPQHF. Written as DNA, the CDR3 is TGTGCCAGCAGTCCGTCGGACAGGGGAAGCAATCAGCCCCAGCATTTT.

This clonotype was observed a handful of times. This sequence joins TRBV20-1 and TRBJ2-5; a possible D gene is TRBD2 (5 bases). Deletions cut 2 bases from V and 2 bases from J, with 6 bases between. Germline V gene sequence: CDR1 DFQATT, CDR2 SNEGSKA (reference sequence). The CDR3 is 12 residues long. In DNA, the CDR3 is TGCAGTGCTAGACCGGGACAAGAGACCCAGTACTTC. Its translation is CSARPGQETQYF.

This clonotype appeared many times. The chain's CDR3 is CASSYSGDGRKGFF. The CDR3 region has the DNA TGTGCCAGCAGTTACTCGGGGGACGGGCGTAAGGGTTTCTTT. This chain connects TRBV6-5 to TRBJ1-1; D possibly corresponds to TRBD1 (5 bases). The CDR3 contains 14 residues. Trimming removed 0 bases at V and 13 bases at J, with 18 bases between. CDR1 and CDR2 from the germline V gene are MNHEY and SVGAGI.

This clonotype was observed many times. Here the CDR3 reads CASSALTGGETQYF. CDR3 nucleotide sequence: TGTGCCAGCAGTGCCCTGACAGGGGGGGAGACCCAGTACTTC. The chain uses TRBV6-1 and TRBJ2-5; 9 bases map to TRBD1. CDR3 size: 14 residues. Germline-derived CDR1 and CDR2 are MNHNS and SASEGT. Unmatched junction bases numbered 5, after V lost 4 bases and J lost 5 bases.

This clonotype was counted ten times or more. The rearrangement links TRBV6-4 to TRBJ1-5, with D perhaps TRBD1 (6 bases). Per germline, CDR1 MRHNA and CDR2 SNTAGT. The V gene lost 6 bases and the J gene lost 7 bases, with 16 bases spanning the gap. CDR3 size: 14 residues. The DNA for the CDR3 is TGTGCCAGCAGCGCCCCTTCAGGGGTCCAGCCCCAGCATTTT. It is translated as CASSAPSGVQPQHF.